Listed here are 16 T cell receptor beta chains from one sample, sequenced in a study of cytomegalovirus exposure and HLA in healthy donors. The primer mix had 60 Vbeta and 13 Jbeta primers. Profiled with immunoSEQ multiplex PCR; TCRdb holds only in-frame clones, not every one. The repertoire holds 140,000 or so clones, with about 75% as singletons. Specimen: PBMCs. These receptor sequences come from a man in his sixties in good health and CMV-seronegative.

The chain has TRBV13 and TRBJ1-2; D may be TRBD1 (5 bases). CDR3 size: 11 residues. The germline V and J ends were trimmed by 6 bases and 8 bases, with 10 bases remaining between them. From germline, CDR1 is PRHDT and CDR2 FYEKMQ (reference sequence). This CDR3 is CASSSGWGYTF. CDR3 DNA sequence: TGTGCCAGCAGTTCAGGGTGGGGCTACACCTTC.

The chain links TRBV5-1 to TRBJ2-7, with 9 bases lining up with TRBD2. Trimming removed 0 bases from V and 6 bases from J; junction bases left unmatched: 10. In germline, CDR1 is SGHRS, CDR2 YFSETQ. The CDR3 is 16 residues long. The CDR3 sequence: CASSLGGTSFNPEQYF. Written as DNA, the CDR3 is TGCGCCAGCAGCTTGGGCGGGACTAGCTTTAATCCCGAGCAGTACTTC.

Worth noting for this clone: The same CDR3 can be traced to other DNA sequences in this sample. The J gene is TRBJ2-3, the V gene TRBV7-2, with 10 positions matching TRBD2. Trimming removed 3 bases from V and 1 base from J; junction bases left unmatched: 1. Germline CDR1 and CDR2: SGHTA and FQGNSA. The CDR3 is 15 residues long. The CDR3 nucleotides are TGTGCCAGCAGCTTGACTAGCGGGCGCACAGATACGCAGTATTTT. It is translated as CASSLTSGRTDTQYF. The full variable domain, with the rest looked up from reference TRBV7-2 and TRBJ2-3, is GAGVSQSPSNKVTEKGKDVELRCDPISGHTALYWYRQSLGQGLEFLIYFQGNSAPDKSGLPSDRFSAERTGGSVSTLTIQRTQQEDSAVYLCASSLTSGRTDTQYFGPGTRLTVL.

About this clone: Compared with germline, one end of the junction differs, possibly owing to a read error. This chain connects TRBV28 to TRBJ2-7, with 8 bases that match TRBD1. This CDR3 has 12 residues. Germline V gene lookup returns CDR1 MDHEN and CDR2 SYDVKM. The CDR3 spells CASSLTGGNADF. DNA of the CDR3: TGTGCCAGCAGTTTAACAGGGGGGAACGCGGACTTC.

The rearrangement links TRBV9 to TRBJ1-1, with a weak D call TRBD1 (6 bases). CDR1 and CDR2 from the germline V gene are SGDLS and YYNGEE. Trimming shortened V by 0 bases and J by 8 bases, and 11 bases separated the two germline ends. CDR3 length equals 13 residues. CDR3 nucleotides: TGTGCCAGCAGCGTAGCCGAGAGGGGGGAAGCTTTCTTT. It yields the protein CASSVAERGEAFF.

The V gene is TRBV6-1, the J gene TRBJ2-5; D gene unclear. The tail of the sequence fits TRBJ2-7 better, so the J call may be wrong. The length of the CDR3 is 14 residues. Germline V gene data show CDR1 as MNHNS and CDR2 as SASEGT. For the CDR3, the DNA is TGTGCCAGCAGTGCCGACATATCCTCCTACGAGCAGTACTTC. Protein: CASSADISSYEQYF.

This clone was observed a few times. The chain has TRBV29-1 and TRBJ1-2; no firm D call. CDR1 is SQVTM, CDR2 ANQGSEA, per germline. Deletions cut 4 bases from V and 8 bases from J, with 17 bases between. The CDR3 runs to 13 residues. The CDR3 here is CSVALGRVRGYTF. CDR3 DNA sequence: TGCAGCGTTGCTCTAGGGAGGGTACGCGGCTACACCTTC.

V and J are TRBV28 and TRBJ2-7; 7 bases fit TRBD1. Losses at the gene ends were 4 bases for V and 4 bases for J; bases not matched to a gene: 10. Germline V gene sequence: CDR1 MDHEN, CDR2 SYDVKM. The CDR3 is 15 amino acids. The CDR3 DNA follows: TGTGCCAGCAGTTCCGCCCAAGGGGGCAGGTACGAGCAGTACTTC. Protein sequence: CASSSAQGGRYEQYF.

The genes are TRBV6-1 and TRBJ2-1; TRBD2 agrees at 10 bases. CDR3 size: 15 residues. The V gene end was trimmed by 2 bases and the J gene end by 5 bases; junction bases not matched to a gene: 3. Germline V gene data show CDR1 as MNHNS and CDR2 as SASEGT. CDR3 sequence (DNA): TGTGCCAGCAGTGAAAGTCTAGCGGGAGACAATGAGCAGTTCTTC. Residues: CASSESLAGDNEQFF.

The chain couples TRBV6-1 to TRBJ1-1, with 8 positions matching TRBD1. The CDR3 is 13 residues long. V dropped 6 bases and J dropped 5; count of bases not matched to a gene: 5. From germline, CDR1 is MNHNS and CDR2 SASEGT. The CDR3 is CASRGQGGTEAFF. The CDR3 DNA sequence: TGTGCCAGCAGAGGACAGGGCGGTACTGAAGCTTTCTTT.

The CDR3 region is CASSFAGALGDTQYF. In DNA, the CDR3 is TGCGCCAGCAGCTTTGCGGGGGCCTTAGGAGATACGCAGTATTTT. The chain combines TRBV5-1 with TRBJ2-3; D possibly corresponds to TRBD2 (7 bases). CDR1 is SGHRS, CDR2 YFSETQ, per germline. Trimming stripped 2 bases from V and 5 bases from J, with 15 bases between. CDR3 length equals 15 residues.

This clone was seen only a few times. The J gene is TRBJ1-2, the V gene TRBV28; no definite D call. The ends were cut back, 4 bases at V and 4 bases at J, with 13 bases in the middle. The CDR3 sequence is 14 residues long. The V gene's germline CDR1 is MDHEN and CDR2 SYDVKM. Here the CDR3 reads CASSSPTESYGYTF. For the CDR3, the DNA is TGTGCCAGCAGTTCCCCGACGGAGAGCTATGGCTACACCTTC.

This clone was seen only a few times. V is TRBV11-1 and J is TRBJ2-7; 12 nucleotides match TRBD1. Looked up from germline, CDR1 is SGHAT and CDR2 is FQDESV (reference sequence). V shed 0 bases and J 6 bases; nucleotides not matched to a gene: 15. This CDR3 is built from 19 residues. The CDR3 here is CASSLAPTPIRDRGREQYF. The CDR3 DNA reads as TGTGCCAGCAGCTTAGCCCCCACCCCCATCCGGGACAGGGGGCGCGAGCAGTACTTC.

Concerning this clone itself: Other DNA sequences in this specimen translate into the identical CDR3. The CDR3 DNA sequence: TGTGCCAGCAGCCGACTAGCGGGAGGTGGCGAGCAGTACTTC. Its translation is CASSRLAGGGEQYF. V is TRBV27 and J is TRBJ2-7, with TRBD2 matching 13 bases. CDR3 length: 14 amino acids. From germline, CDR1 is MNHEY and CDR2 SMNVEV (reference sequence). Germline trimming cut 6 bases from V and 6 bases from J; bases unmatched to any gene: 5.

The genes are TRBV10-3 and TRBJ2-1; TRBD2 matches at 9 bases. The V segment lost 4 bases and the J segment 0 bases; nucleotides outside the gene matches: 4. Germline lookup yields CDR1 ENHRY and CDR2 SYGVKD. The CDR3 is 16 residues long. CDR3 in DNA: TGTGCCATCAGTGCTGGACTAGCGCCCTCCTACAATGAGCAGTTCTTC. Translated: CAISAGLAPSYNEQFF.

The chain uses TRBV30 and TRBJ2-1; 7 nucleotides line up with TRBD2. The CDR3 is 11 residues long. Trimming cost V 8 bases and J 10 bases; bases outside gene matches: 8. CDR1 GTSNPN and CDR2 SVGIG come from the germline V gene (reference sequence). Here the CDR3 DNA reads TGTGCCGCCTACTACGGGAGGGAGCAGTTCTTC. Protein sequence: CAAYYGREQFF.